These 10 T cell receptor beta chains were sequenced from one sample in a study of T cell responses to AZD1222 COVID-19 vaccine. Repertoires were generated with immunoSEQ multiplex PCR, while TCRdb's copy carries only in-frame clones and drops some. In the table there are more than 100,000 clones, approximately 91% of which are singletons. The specimen was peripheral blood, collected 28 days after the second AZD1222 dose. The receptors originated from an adult who received the AZD1222 COVID-19 vaccine.

This clone appeared a single time. The J gene is TRBJ2-3, the V gene TRBV6-5; weak D call: TRBD1 (5 bases). The CDR3 is 15 residues long. Deletions cut 6 bases from V and 0 bases from J, with 13 bases between. The germline V gene encodes CDR1 MNHEY and CDR2 SVGAGI. This CDR3 reads CASRPTSGSTDTQYF. For the CDR3, the DNA is TGTGCCAGCAGGCCAACCTCAGGGAGCACAGATACGCAGTATTTT.

The chain couples TRBV11-2 to TRBJ2-1; 7 bases map to TRBD2. The CDR3 is made up of 15 amino acids. After removal of 7 bases from V and 5 bases from J, the junction contained 11 bases not matched to a gene. Germline CDR1 is SGHAT and CDR2 is FQNNGV. The CDR3 bases are TGTGCCAGCACCTCTCGCGGGAGATCTAACAATGAGCAGTTCTTC. Amino acid sequence: CASTSRGRSNNEQFF.

For this clone: This sample includes further DNA sequences coding for the same CDR3. The V call is TRBV7-2, the J call TRBJ2-3; a weak D match, TRBD2 (5 bases). Between the trimmed V and J ends, which lost 1 base and 6 bases, there was a span of 8 bases. CDR1 is SGHTA, CDR2 FQGNSA, per germline. The CDR3 consists of 13 residues. As DNA, the CDR3 is TGTGCCAGCAGCTTAGTGGGCGGGGATACGCAGTATTTT. Its protein product is CASSLVGGDTQYF.

This sequence joins TRBV6-6 and TRBJ2-2; no clear D gene. CDR1 and CDR2 (germline): MNHNY, SVGAGI (reference sequence). With 7 bases removed from V and 0 bases from J, the gap between germline ends came to 15 bases. CDR3 size: 16 residues. This CDR3 reads CASTQWGLPNTGELFF. CDR3 in DNA: TGTGCCAGCACCCAGTGGGGTCTCCCGAACACCGGGGAGCTGTTTTTT.

J is TRBJ2-3 and V is TRBV7-9; D gene unclear. The CDR3 contains 15 residues. CDR1 is SEHNR and CDR2 is FQNEAQ in the germline V gene (reference sequence). Trimming shortened V by 1 base and J by 0 bases, and 8 bases separated the two germline ends. For the CDR3, the DNA is TGTGCCAGCAGCTTAGATGTGGCTAGCACAGATACGCAGTATTTT. This codes for CASSLDVASTDTQYF.

The chain's CDR3 is CASSQPGYEQYF. CDR3 nucleotides: TGCGCCAGCAGCCAGCCCGGGTACGAGCAGTACTTC. The gene calls are TRBV4-1 and TRBJ2-7; D is uncertain. This CDR3 spans 12 amino acids. Trimming shortened V by 3 bases and J by 4 bases, and 7 bases separated the two germline ends. CDR1 is MGHRA and CDR2 is YSYEKL in the germline V gene.

This clone was seen only once. The chain links TRBV19 to TRBJ2-6, with TRBD1 identical over 8 bases. The germline CDR1 and CDR2 sequences are LNHDA and SQIVND (reference sequence). The CDR3 totals 17 residues. V shed 3 bases and J 6 bases; nucleotides not matched to a gene: 10. The CDR3 region has the DNA TGTGCCAGTAGTATGGGCAGGGGGCTCGGGGAGGCCAACGTCCTGACTTTC. Protein sequence: CASSMGRGLGEANVLTF.

V gene TRBV27 combines with J gene TRBJ1-5; no firm D call. Trimming took 5 bases from V and 3 from J, leaving 14 bases between them. Germline values: CDR1 MNHEY, CDR2 SMNVEV (reference sequence). This CDR3 spans 15 amino acids. The CDR3 sequence: CASSPRNRDNQPQHF. The CDR3 DNA follows: TGTGCCAGCAGTCCGCGGAACCGGGACAATCAGCCCCAGCATTTT.

This chain's CDR3 is CAWSPGEYGYTF. CDR3 bases: TGTGCCTGGAGTCCCGGGGAGTATGGCTACACCTTC. V is TRBV30 and J is TRBJ1-2; D not resolved. Trimming pared 2 bases from V and 5 bases from J, leaving 9 bases between. CDR1 is GTSNPN, CDR2 SVGIG, per germline (reference sequence). CDR3 length: 12 residues.

The chain employs TRBV5-1 and TRBJ1-2; D is ambiguous. V gave up 0 bases and J gave up 6 bases, with 12 bases separating them. In germline, CDR1 is SGHRS, CDR2 YFSETQ. The CDR3 contains 14 residues. The CDR3 loop reads CASSLGGIDDGYTF. DNA for the CDR3: TGCGCCAGCAGCTTGGGGGGAATCGATGATGGCTACACCTTC. The complete variable domain, with remaining parts taken from reference TRBV5-1 and TRBJ1-2, reads KAGVTQTPRYLIKTRGQQVTLSCSPISGHRSVSWYQQTPGQGLQFLFEYFSETQRNKGNFPGRFSGRQFSNSRSEMNVSTLELGDSALYLCASSLGGIDDGYTFGSGTRLTVV.